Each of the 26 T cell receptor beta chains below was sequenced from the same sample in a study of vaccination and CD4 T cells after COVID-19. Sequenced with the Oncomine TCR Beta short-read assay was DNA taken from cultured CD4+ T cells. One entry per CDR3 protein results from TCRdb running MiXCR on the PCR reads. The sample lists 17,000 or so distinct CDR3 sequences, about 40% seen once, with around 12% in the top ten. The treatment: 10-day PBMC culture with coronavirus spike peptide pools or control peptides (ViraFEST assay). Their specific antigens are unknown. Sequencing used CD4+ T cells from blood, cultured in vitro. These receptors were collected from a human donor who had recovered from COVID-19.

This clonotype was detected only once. The CDR3 coding sequence is TGTGCCAGCAGCTTGATATCCTCCGGTGAGACCCAGTACTTC. Its protein is CASSLISSGETQYF. The rearrangement links TRBV5-6 to TRBJ2-5, with D uncertain. From germline, CDR1 is SGHDT and CDR2 YYEEEE. CDR3 length: 14 amino acids. The V gene lost 1 base and the J gene lost 5 bases, with 12 bases spanning the gap.

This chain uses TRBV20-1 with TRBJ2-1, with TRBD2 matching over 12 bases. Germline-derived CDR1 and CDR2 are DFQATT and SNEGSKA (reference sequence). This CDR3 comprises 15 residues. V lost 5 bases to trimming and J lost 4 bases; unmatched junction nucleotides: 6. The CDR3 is CSAVDGTSGYNEQFF. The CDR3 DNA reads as TGCAGTGCTGTCGACGGGACTAGCGGGTACAATGAGCAGTTCTTC.

CDR3 bases: TGTGCCAGCAGGCCCGGCCCTCGGGAGGAGCAGCCCCAGCATTTT. Translating it yields CASRPGPREEQPQHF. The chain joins TRBV28 to TRBJ1-5, with unresolved D. V lost 6 bases and J 7 bases, leaving 19 bases between the germline ends. CDR3 length: 15 amino acids. The germline CDR1 and CDR2 sequences are MDHEN and SYDVKM.

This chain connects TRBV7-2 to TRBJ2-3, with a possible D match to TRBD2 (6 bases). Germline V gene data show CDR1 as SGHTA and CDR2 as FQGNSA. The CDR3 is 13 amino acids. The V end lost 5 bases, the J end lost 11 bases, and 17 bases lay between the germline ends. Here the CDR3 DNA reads TGTGCCAGCAGCCAAGAACTAGCAAATATGCAGTATTTT. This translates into CASSQELANMQYF.

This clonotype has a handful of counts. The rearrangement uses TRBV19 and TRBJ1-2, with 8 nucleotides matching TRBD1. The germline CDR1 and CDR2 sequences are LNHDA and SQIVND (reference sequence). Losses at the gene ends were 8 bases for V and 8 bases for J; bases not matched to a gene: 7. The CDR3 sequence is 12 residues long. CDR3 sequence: CASYRTGQGYTF. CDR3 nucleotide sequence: TGTGCCAGTTACCGGACAGGGCAAGGCTACACCTTC. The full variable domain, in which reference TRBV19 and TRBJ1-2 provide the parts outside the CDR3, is DGGITQSPKYLFRKEGQNVTLSCEQNLNHDAMYWYRQDPGQGLRLIYYSQIVNDFQKGDIAEGYSVSREKKESFPLTVTSAQKNPTAFYLCASYRTGQGYTFGSGTRLTVV.

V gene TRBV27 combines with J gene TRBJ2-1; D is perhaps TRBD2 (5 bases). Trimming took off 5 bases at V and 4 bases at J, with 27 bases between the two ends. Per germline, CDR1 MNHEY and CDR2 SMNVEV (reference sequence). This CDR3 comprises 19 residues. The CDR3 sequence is CASSPRTDWVKMRYNEQFF. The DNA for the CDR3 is TGTGCCAGCAGTCCCCGGACTGACTGGGTGAAGATGAGGTACAATGAGCAGTTCTTC.

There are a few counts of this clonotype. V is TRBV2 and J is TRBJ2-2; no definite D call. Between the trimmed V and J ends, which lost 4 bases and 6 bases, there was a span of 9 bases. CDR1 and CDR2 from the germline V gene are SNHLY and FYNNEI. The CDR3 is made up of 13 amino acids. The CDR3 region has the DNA TGTGCCAGCAGTGTAGAGTCGTCCGGGGAGCTGTTTTTT. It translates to CASSVESSGELFF.

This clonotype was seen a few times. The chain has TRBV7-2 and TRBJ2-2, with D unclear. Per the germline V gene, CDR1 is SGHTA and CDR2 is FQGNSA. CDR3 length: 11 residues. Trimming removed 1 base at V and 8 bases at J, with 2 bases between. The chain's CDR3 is CASSLVGELFF. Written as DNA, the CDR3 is TGTGCCAGCAGCTTAGTTGGGGAGCTGTTTTTT.

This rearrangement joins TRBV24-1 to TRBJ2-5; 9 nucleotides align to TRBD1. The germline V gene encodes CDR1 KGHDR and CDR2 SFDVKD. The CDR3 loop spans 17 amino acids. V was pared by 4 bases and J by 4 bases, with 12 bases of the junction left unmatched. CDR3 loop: CATSEQIPGQGRETQYF. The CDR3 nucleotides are TGTGCCACCAGTGAACAAATACCGGGACAGGGACGAGAGACCCAGTACTTC.

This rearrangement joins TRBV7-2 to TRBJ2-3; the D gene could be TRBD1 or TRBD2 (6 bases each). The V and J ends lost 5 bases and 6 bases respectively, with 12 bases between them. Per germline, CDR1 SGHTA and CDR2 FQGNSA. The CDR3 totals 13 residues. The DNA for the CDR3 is TGTGCCAGCAGCCCCGTAGGGGGGGATACGCAGTATTTT. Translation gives CASSPVGGDTQYF.

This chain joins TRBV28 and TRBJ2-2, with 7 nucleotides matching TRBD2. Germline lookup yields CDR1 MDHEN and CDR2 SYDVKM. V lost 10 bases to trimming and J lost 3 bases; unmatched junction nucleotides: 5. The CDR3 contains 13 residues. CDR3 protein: CATSRGDTGELFF. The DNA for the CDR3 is TGTGCCACCTCCCGGGGGGACACCGGGGAGCTGTTTTTT. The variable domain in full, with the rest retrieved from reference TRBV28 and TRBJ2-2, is DVKVTQSSRYLVKRTGEKVFLECVQDMDHENMFWYRQDPGLGLRLIYFSYDVKMKEKGDIPEGYSVSREKKERFSLILESASTNQTSMYLCATSRGDTGELFFGEGSRLTVL.

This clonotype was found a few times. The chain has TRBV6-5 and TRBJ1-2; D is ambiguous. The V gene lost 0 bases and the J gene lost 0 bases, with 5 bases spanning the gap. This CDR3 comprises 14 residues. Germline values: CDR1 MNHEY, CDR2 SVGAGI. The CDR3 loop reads CASSYSPSNYGYTF. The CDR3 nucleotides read TGTGCCAGCAGTTACTCACCGTCTAACTATGGCTACACCTTC.

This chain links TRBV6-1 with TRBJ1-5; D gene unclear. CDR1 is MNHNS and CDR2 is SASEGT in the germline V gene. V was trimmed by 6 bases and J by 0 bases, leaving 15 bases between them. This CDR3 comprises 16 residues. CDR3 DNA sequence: TGTGCCAGCAGATATGTGCTGGGATCTAGCAATCAGCCCCAGCATTTT. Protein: CASRYVLGSSNQPQHF.

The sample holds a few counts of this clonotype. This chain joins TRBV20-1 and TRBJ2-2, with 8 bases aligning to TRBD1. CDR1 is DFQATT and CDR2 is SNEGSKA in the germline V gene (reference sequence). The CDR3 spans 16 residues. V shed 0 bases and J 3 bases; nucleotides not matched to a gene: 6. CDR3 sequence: CSARDEETGDTGELFF. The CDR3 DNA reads TGCAGTGCTAGAGATGAGGAGACAGGGGACACCGGGGAGCTGTTTTTT.

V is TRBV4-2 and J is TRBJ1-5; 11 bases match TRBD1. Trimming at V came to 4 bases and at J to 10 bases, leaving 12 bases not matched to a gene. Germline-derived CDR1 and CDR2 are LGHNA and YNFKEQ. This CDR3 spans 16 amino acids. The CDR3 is CASSPSEGTGGRPQHF. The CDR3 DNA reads TGTGCCAGCAGCCCGTCTGAGGGGACAGGGGGTAGACCCCAGCATTTT.

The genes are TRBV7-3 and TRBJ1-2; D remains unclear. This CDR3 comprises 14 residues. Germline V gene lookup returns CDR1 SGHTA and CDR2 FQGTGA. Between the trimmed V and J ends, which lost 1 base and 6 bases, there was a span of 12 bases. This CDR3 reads CASSLNSLRHGYTF. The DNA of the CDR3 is TGTGCCAGCAGCTTAAATAGCCTAAGGCATGGCTACACCTTC. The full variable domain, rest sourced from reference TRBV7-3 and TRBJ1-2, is GAGVSQTPSNKVTEKGKYVELRCDPISGHTALYWYRQSLGQGPEFLIYFQGTGAADDSGLPNDRFFAVRPEGSVSTLKIQRTERGDSAVYLCASSLNSLRHGYTFGSGTRLTVV.

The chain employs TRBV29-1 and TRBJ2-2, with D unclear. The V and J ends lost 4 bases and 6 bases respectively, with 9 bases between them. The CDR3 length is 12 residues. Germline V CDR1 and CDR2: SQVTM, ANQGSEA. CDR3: CSVGWGSGELFF. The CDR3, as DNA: TGCAGCGTTGGTTGGGGATCCGGGGAGCTGTTTTTT.

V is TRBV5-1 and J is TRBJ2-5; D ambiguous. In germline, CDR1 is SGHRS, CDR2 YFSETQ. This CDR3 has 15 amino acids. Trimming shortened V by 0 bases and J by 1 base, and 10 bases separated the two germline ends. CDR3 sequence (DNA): TGCGCCAGCAGCTTGGGCTCCCGGGTCCAAGAGACCCAGTACTTC. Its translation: CASSLGSRVQETQYF.

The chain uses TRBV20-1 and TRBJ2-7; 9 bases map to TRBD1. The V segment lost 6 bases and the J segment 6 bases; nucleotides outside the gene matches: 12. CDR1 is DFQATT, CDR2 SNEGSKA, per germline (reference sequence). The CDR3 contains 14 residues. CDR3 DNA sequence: TGCAGTGCCGAGCGTCCGGGACAGGGCCTCGAGCAGTACTTC. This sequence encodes CSAERPGQGLEQYF.

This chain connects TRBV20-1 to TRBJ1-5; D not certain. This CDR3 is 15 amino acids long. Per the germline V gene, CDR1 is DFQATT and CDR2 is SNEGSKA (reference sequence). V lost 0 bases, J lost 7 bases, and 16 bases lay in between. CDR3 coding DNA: TGCAGTGCTAGAGATGTGGCTCTCGCCGGCCAGCCCCAGCATTTT. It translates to CSARDVALAGQPQHF.

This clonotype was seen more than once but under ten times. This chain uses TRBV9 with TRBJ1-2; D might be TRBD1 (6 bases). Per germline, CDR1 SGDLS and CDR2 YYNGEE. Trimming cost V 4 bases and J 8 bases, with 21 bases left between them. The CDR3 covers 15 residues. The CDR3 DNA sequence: TGTGCCAGCAGCCAGAGTCCCGGGACATTGTTCGGCTACACCTTC. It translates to CASSQSPGTLFGYTF.

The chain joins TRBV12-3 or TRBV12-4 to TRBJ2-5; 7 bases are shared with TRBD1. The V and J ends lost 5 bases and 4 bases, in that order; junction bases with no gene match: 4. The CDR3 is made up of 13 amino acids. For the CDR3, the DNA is TGTGCCAGCAGTCCGGGACAGATAGAGACCCAGTACTTC. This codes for CASSPGQIETQYF.

DNA of the CDR3: TGTGCCAGTAGTCCGACCCCAGCGGGAGAGGCAGATACGCAGTATTTT. Translating gives CASSPTPAGEADTQYF. V is TRBV19 and J is TRBJ2-3; 8 bases are a match to TRBD2. The CDR3 totals 16 residues. Germline trimming cut 5 bases from V and 4 bases from J; bases unmatched to any gene: 11. Germline loops: CDR1 LNHDA, CDR2 SQIVND (reference sequence).

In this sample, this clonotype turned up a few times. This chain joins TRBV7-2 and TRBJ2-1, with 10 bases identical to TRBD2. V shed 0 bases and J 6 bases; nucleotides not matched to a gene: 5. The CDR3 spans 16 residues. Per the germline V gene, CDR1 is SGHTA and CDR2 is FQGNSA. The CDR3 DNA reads TGTGCCAGCAGCTTAGCGGCTAGCGGGAGTATCAATGAGCAGTTCTTC. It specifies CASSLAASGSINEQFF.

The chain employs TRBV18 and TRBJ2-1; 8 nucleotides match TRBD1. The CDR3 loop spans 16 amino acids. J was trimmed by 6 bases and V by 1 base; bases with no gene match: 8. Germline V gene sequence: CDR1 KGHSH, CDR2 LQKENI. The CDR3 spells CASSPRVQGVSNEQFF. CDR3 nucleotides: TGTGCCAGCTCACCACGGGTACAGGGGGTTAGCAATGAGCAGTTCTTC.

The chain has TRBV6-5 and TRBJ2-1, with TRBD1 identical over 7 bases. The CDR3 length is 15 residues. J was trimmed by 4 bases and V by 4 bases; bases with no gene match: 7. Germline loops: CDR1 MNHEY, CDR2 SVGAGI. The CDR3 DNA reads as TGTGCCAGCAGTTTAGTTGGGACAGCATACAATGAGCAGTTCTTC. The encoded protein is CASSLVGTAYNEQFF.